This TCR beta chain was sequenced for a study of CD8+ T cells in alopecia areata. Treatment in this sample: oral pan-JAK inhibitor, 5-10 mg twice daily. Following extraction, RNA underwent reverse transcription to cDNA, which served as the sequencing template. Profiled with immunoSEQ multiplex PCR; TCRdb holds only in-frame clones, not every one. The sample has approximately 160,000 clones; roughly 60% are singletons. This CDR3 is 17 amino acids long. Trimming removed 5 bases from V and 0 bases from J, with 17 bases in between. The germline CDR1 and CDR2 sequences are SEHNR and FQNEAQ (reference sequence).

The TCR sequence derives from a human donor with alopecia areata. The genes are TRBV7-9 and TRBJ2-1; possibly TRBD1 for D (6 bases). Sequencing used CD4+ T cells sorted from blood, obtained at week 24, from a patient treated with tofacitinib. CDR3 sequence reads: CASSPQTGLSSYNEQFF. DNA of the CDR3: TGTGCCAGCAGCCCCCAGACAGGACTGAGCTCCTACAATGAGCAGTTCTTC.